Below are 21 T cell receptor beta chains sequenced from a single sample in a study of regulatory T cells in long-lasting Graves disease. Sequencing libraries for TCR beta were prepared with iRepertoire HTBI primers and Arm-PCR of CDR3 regions. TCRdb reanalysed the multiplex PCR reads using MiXCR and keeps one entry per CDR3 protein. This repertoire shows approximately 540,000 distinct CDR3 sequences, 12% found once; its top ten account for roughly 8.2%. Time point specified: newly diagnosed GD, antithyroid drugs for less than 3 months. TCR sequences were obtained from RNA taken from PBMCs. These data also featured in a second study, about T cells in Graves' hyperthyroidism and ophthalmopathy.

The specimen was peripheral blood mononuclear cells (PBMCs), collected at new diagnosis, from a patient treated with antithyroid drugs. All receptors derive from a woman aged 25 to 45 with Graves disease.

In its sample, this clonotype was seen many times. The chain has TRBV6-1 and TRBJ2-3; D may be TRBD2 (6 bases). This CDR3 has 15 residues. V was cut by 1 base and J by 5 bases, with 13 bases left in between. Per the germline V gene, CDR1 is MNHNS and CDR2 is SASEGT. CDR3 coding DNA: TGTGCCAGCAGTGAAGGGTCCGGGGGAGTAGATACGCAGTATTTT. Amino acid sequence: CASSEGSGGVDTQYF.

This clonotype was counted many times. The V call is TRBV7-2, the J call TRBJ2-1; no clear D. V was shortened by 5 bases and J by 5 bases, with 13 bases between the two germline ends. CDR1 SGHTA and CDR2 FQGNSA come from the germline V gene. There are 14 residues in the CDR3. The CDR3 DNA is TGTGCCAGCAGCCTGGATGGACGGAACAATGAGCAGTTCTTC. Translation: CASSLDGRNNEQFF.

This clonotype was found a few times. The chain couples TRBV4-2 to TRBJ1-6, with 8 bases matching TRBD1. V trimming: 0 bases; J trimming: 5 bases; junction bases outside the gene matches: 6. Germline-derived CDR1 and CDR2 are LGHNA and YNFKEQ. The CDR3 is 17 amino acids. The chain's CDR3 is CASSQDRRQGNNSPLHF. CDR3 in DNA: TGTGCCAGCAGCCAAGATAGGCGACAGGGGAATAATTCACCCCTCCACTTT.

Of note for this clonotype: Given a much more abundant clone one base away, this may be a read error. The chain joins TRBV19 to TRBJ1-1; 7 bases line up with TRBD1. The CDR3 is 17 residues long. Per germline, CDR1 LNHDA and CDR2 SQIVND (reference sequence). Unmatched junction bases numbered 16, after V lost 5 bases and J lost 4 bases. The CDR3 here is CASSVVLRRGRGTEAFF. The CDR3 coding sequence is TGTGCCAGTAGTGTAGTGCTTAGGAGGGGGCGAGGCACTGAAGCTTTCTTT.

This clonotype was observed at least ten times. CDR3 DNA sequence: TGTGCCAGCAGTAGTAGGGACCCCAGCTCTGGAAACACCATATATTTT. Its protein product is CASSSRDPSSGNTIYF. The V and J genes are TRBV28 and TRBJ1-3; a weak D match, TRBD1 (5 bases). From germline, CDR1 is MDHEN and CDR2 SYDVKM. Trimming took 5 bases from V and 0 from J, leaving 14 bases between them. CDR3 length equals 16 residues.

This rearrangement joins TRBV27 to TRBJ2-5; tentatively, D is TRBD1 (5 bases). Germline assignment: CDR1 MNHEY and CDR2 SMNVEV (reference sequence). The CDR3 totals 14 residues. V lost 3 bases to trimming and J lost 5 bases, with 13 bases between them. DNA of the CDR3: TGTGCCAGCAGTTTCGGGCAGGGTGGGGAGACCCAGTACTTC. This translates into CASSFGQGGETQYF.

This clonotype was detected only a few times. V gene TRBV6-1 combines with J gene TRBJ2-2; TRBD2 agrees at 7 bases. The germline gives CDR1 MNHNS, CDR2 SASEGT. With V trimmed by 3 bases and J by 9 bases, 10 bases remained unmatched. This CDR3 spans 15 amino acids. The CDR3 is CASSDFQRGRRELFF. CDR3 nucleotides: TGTGCCAGCAGTGATTTCCAGCGGGGTCGCCGGGAGCTGTTTTTT.

This clonotype was counted many times. CDR3 sequence reads: CASSPTLTGKLFF. For the CDR3, the DNA is TGTGCCAGCAGCCCCACCTTGACTGGAAAACTGTTTTTT. This chain joins TRBV11-2 and TRBJ1-4; D ambiguous. With 5 bases removed from V and 10 bases from J, the gap between germline ends came to 14 bases. The CDR3 consists of 13 residues. Germline loops: CDR1 SGHAT, CDR2 FQNNGV.

This clonotype was seen ten or more times. The genes are TRBV11-2 and TRBJ1-1; D not certain. Germline V gene sequence: CDR1 SGHAT, CDR2 FQNNGV. V gave up 4 bases and J gave up 9 bases, with 18 bases separating them. The CDR3 loop spans 14 amino acids. Here the CDR3 DNA reads TGTGCCAGCAGCTCCGTCTTCGGGCGTCTCAAAGCTTTCTTT. Protein sequence: CASSSVFGRLKAFF.

This chain uses TRBV6-2 or TRBV6-3 with TRBJ2-7; D remains ambiguous. V dropped 2 bases and J dropped 0 bases, with 14 bases sitting between them. Germline V gene sequence: CDR1 MNHEY, CDR2 SVGEGT. The CDR3 contains 16 residues. CDR3 in DNA: TGTGCCAGCAGTTACGATCCGCTCAAGAGCTCCTACGAGCAGTACTTC. This translates into CASSYDPLKSSYEQYF.

This clonotype was counted at least ten times. V usage is TRBV12-3 or TRBV12-4 and J usage is TRBJ2-2; tentatively, D is TRBD2 (5 bases). The CDR3 is made up of 18 amino acids. V lost 1 base and J 3 bases, leaving 18 bases between the germline ends. The CDR3 protein is CASSLGPGLRIYTGELFF. The DNA of the CDR3 is TGTGCCAGCAGTTTAGGCCCAGGACTGAGAATTTACACCGGGGAGCTGTTTTTT.

This clonotype was seen ten or more times. The chain uses TRBV27 and TRBJ1-3; D gene ambiguous. The CDR3 covers 15 residues. The germline V gene has CDR1 MNHEY and CDR2 SMNVEV (reference sequence). Trimming shortened V by 5 bases and J by 3 bases, and 14 bases separated the two germline ends. The CDR3 protein is CASSVSGSGGNTIYF. The DNA for the CDR3 is TGTGCCAGCAGTGTTAGTGGTTCGGGTGGAAACACCATATATTTT.

This clonotype was picked up many times. CDR3 protein: CASSLLFGGNEKLFF. In DNA form, the CDR3 reads TGTGCCAGCAGTTTACTTTTCGGCGGGAATGAAAAACTGTTTTTT. The genes are TRBV28 and TRBJ1-4; D uncertain. The CDR3 totals 15 residues. V gave up 2 bases and J gave up 5 bases, with 12 bases separating them. Germline CDR1 reads MDHEN; CDR2 reads SYDVKM.

The V call is TRBV6-1, the J call TRBJ1-5; possible D gene TRBD1, 6 bases. The CDR3 runs 12 residues. The germline gives CDR1 MNHNS, CDR2 SASEGT. V was trimmed by 6 bases and J by 10 bases, leaving 13 bases between them. CDR3 sequence reads: CASRGAVGPQHF. The CDR3 nucleotides are TGTGCCAGCAGGGGGGCTGTTGGACCCCAGCATTTT.

The V call is TRBV19, the J call TRBJ2-1; the D is unclear. The CDR3 is 15 amino acids. Germline V lookup: CDR1 LNHDA, CDR2 SQIVND (reference sequence). Trimming removed 8 bases from V and 0 bases from J, with 14 bases in between. The CDR3 region is CASAPSSGSYNEQFF. CDR3 bases: TGTGCCAGTGCCCCGTCCTCGGGCTCCTACAATGAGCAGTTCTTC.

This clonotype occurred a few times. This chain connects TRBV18 to TRBJ2-1, with 9 positions matching TRBD2. This CDR3 comprises 17 residues. CDR1 KGHSH and CDR2 LQKENI come from the germline V gene. Unmatched junction bases numbered 11, after V lost 3 bases and J lost 5 bases. The CDR3, as DNA: TGTGCCAGCTCACCCCGAATTAGGACTAGCGTTGACAATGAGCAGTTCTTC. Amino acids: CASSPRIRTSVDNEQFF.

The chain employs TRBV6-2 or TRBV6-3 and TRBJ2-7, with D tentatively TRBD1 (5 bases). Trimming pared 5 bases from V and 2 bases from J, leaving 16 bases between. This CDR3 region has 15 residues. Germline CDR1 MNHEY, CDR2 SVGEGT. For the CDR3, the DNA is TGTGCCAGCAGTGGGGAAAGGGGAAAGCCCTACGAGCAGTACTTC. It specifies CASSGERGKPYEQYF.

This clonotype was detected many times. This chain joins TRBV29-1 and TRBJ1-1; perhaps TRBD1 as D (5 bases). Trimming cost V 3 bases and J 3 bases, with 11 bases left between them. The CDR3 runs 13 residues. Looked up from germline, CDR1 is SQVTM and CDR2 is ANQGSEA. The CDR3 loop is CSVDQGWDTEAFF. CDR3 nucleotides: TGCAGCGTTGACCAGGGATGGGACACTGAAGCTTTCTTT.

This clonotype was counted ten times or more. V and J are TRBV12-3 or TRBV12-4 and TRBJ2-6, with D uncertain. Trimming took off 5 bases at V and 0 bases at J, with 5 bases between the two ends. This CDR3 is 14 amino acids long. The DNA for the CDR3 is TGTGCCAGCAGTACCTACTCTGGGGCCAACGTCCTGACTTTC. This codes for CASSTYSGANVLTF.

This clonotype has more than one count but fewer than ten. The gene calls are TRBV20-1 and TRBJ2-7, with 11 bases that match TRBD2. Germline V CDR1 and CDR2: DFQATT, SNEGSKA (reference sequence). With V trimmed by 3 bases and J by 7 bases, 5 bases remained unmatched. The CDR3 has 13 residues. CDR3 sequence reads: CSARGLAALEQYF. The CDR3 coding sequence is TGCAGTGCTAGGGGACTAGCGGCCCTGGAGCAGTACTTC.

The chain couples TRBV6-2 or TRBV6-3 to TRBJ2-7; 10 nucleotides align to TRBD2. The length of the CDR3 is 17 residues. From germline, CDR1 is MNHEY and CDR2 SVGEGT. J gave up 0 bases and V 3 bases, and 8 bases lay outside the gene matches. Here the CDR3 DNA reads TGTGCCAGCAGTTATTCCGTAGCTAGCGGGAGCTCCTACGAGCAGTACTTC. Residues: CASSYSVASGSSYEQYF.